This T cell receptor (beta chain) was observed in a study of T cell repertoires in cytomegalovirus infection. Germline CDR1 reads DFQATT; CDR2 reads SNEGSKA (reference sequence). The CDR3 extends over 14 amino acids. V trimming: 4 bases; J trimming: 4 bases; junction bases outside the gene matches: 7. TCRdb reprocessed the reads with MiXCR, giving one entry per CDR3 protein. Found here are about a million distinct CDR3 sequences, roughly 30% of them singletons; the top ten hold about an eighth. For this clonotype: Its antigen remains unknown.

The input for sequencing was cultured CD8+ T cells from PBMCs, taken from culture after CMV antigen stimulation. This sequence originates from a human donor in good health (CMV status not recorded). Some clones in this sample may be carry-over from other donors' samples. The V call is TRBV20-1, the J call TRBJ1-3, with 7 bases identical to TRBD1. This CDR3 reads CSAMDRKRGNTIYF. CDR3 bases: TGCAGTGCTATGGACAGGAAAAGGGGAAACACCATATATTTT.